This is a list of T cell receptor beta chains from one sample in a study of naive and memory T cell subsets. From the UMI-ligation and nested PCR reads, TCRdb called clonotypes with MiXCR, one entry per CDR3 protein. The data show roughly 83,000 distinct CDR3 sequences, over 9% seen once. The sequencing sample was made of naive CD4+ T cells from blood. The origin of the receptors is a human donor in good health. Each CDR3 is given with its conserved first and last residue. A D gene is named only where the DNA matches it firmly. Not all rows give a size; the values are once, few, many and, for expanded clones, a class.

CDR3	DNA	size	V	J	D
CATSGGMKETQYF	TGTGCCACTAGCGGGGGTATGAAAGAGACCCAGTACTTC	.	TRBV7-2	TRBJ2-5	TRBD2
CASRRQGIDEQFF	TGTGCCAGCAGGCGACAGGGTATCGATGAGCAGTTCTTC	.	TRBV6-2/TRBV6-3	TRBJ2-1	TRBD1
CASSEGIWDTQYF	TGTGCCAGCAGCGAAGGGATATGGGATACGCAGTATTTT	few	TRBV21-1	TRBJ2-3	.
CASSLDGYEQYF	TGTGCCAGCAGCTTAGACGGGTACGAGCAGTACTTC	many	TRBV11-1	TRBJ2-7	.
CASSLLLPLEANTGELFF	TGTGCCAGCAGCTTACTCCTACCTTTAGAGGCGAACACCGGGGAGCTGTTTTTT	many	TRBV7-9	TRBJ2-2	.
CASSLTRYEQYF	TGTGCCAGCAGCTTAACGAGATACGAGCAGTACTTC	many	TRBV7-2	TRBJ2-7	.
CSATRSSYEQYF	TGCAGTGCTACCAGGAGCTCCTACGAGCAGTACTTC	few	TRBV20-1	TRBJ2-7	.
CASRDPASGNTIYF	TGTGCCAGCAGAGACCCAGCCTCTGGAAACACCATATATTTT	.	TRBV7-9	TRBJ1-3	.
CASRVGVIYEQYF	TGTGCCAGCAGAGTGGGAGTAATTTACGAGCAGTACTTC	.	TRBV28	TRBJ2-7	.
CSARESALNYTEAFF	TGCAGTGCTAGAGAGTCAGCTCTCAACTACACTGAAGCTTTCTTT	.	TRBV20-1	TRBJ1-1	.
CASSSGSHTDTQYF	TGTGCCAGCAGTTCGGGGTCCCACACAGATACGCAGTATTTT	.	TRBV6-6	TRBJ2-3	.
CSARGSRGLAGELFF	TGCAGTGCTAGAGGTAGCCGTGGGCTAGCCGGGGAGCTGTTTTTT	.	TRBV20-1	TRBJ2-2	.
CASSLEEWKAQYF	TGTGCCAGCAGTTTAGAAGAGTGGAAGGCGCAGTATTTT	many	TRBV28	TRBJ2-3	.
CASTNFWGLAGEETQYF	TGTGCCAGCACTAACTTTTGGGGACTAGCGGGAGAAGAGACCCAGTACTTC	.	TRBV12-3/TRBV12-4	TRBJ2-5	TRBD2
CAWSVQIAQPQHF	TGTGCCTGGAGTGTACAGATCGCTCAGCCCCAGCATTTT	.	TRBV30	TRBJ1-5	.
CASSEVAALGYTF	TGCGCCAGCAGTGAGGTGGCAGCCCTTGGCTACACCTTC	.	TRBV10-2	TRBJ1-2	.
CASIPRSGVWKTQYF	TGTGCCAGCATCCCTAGGTCGGGAGTTTGGAAGACCCAGTACTTC	few	TRBV7-8	TRBJ2-5	.
CASSSPTSALYEQYF	TGTGCCAGCAGTTCCCCGACTAGCGCACTATACGAGCAGTACTTC	.	TRBV27	TRBJ2-7	TRBD2
CASSLRKTGDYNSPLHF	TGTGCCAGCAGTTTACGAAAGACAGGAGACTATAATTCACCCCTCCACTTT	few	TRBV28	TRBJ1-6	.
CASSQDTTSGVYEQYF	TGTGCCAGCAGCCAAGATACGACTAGCGGGGTATACGAGCAGTACTTC	few	TRBV4-2	TRBJ2-7	TRBD2
CASSQGGANNQPQHF	TGTGCCAGCAGTCAAGGGGGCGCGAATAATCAGCCCCAGCATTTT	.	TRBV6-1	TRBJ1-5	TRBD1
CASSLYRGNTEAFF	TGTGCCAGCAGTTTATACAGGGGAAACACTGAAGCTTTCTTT	many	TRBV12-3/TRBV12-4	TRBJ1-1	TRBD1
CASSVESGRGYTGELFF	TGTGCCAGCAGCGTAGAAAGCGGCAGGGGGTACACCGGGGAGCTGTTTTTT	many	TRBV9	TRBJ2-2	TRBD1
CASSFSRDPNYGYTF	TGTGCCAGCAGTTTTAGCAGGGACCCTAACTATGGCTACACCTTC	.	TRBV28	TRBJ1-2	.
CASSTSGGSSYNEQFF	TGCGCCAGCAGCACTAGCGGGGGGAGCTCCTACAATGAGCAGTTCTTC	few	TRBV5-1	TRBJ2-1	TRBD2
CATLSGANEQFF	TGTGCCACCCTTTCGGGGGCAAATGAGCAGTTCTTC	.	TRBV7-9	TRBJ2-1	.
CSVERDRGYEQYF	TGCAGCGTTGAAAGGGACAGGGGCTACGAGCAGTACTTC	many	TRBV29-1	TRBJ2-7	TRBD1
CASSLLSGMNTEAFF	TGTGCCAGCAGTTTACTTTCTGGGATGAACACTGAAGCTTTCTTT	.	TRBV27	TRBJ1-1	.
CASSPLDSSAQPQHF	TGTGCCAGCTCACCACTAGACAGTTCGGCTCAGCCCCAGCATTTT	.	TRBV18	TRBJ1-5	.
CASSPWGRAPSGANVLTF	TGTGCCAGCAGTCCCTGGGGGAGGGCCCCCTCTGGGGCCAACGTCCTGACTTTC	many	TRBV6-2/TRBV6-3	TRBJ2-6	TRBD2
CAISDRLEKGAGGNEQFF	TGTGCCATCAGTGATCGATTGGAAAAGGGGGCCGGGGGTAATGAGCAGTTCTTC	few	TRBV10-3	TRBJ2-1	.
CASSPWAANYEQYF	TGTGCCAGCTCACCATGGGCGGCCAACTACGAGCAGTACTTC	many	TRBV18	TRBJ2-7	.
CASREREGPNEQFF	TGTGCCAGCAGGGAGCGGGAGGGCCCCAATGAGCAGTTCTTC	many	TRBV12-3/TRBV12-4	TRBJ2-1	TRBD2
CASSSDRDAEAFF	TGTGCCAGCAGTTCGGACAGGGACGCTGAAGCTTTCTTT	few	TRBV6-6	TRBJ1-1	TRBD1
CASSYDRGRDTQYF	TGTGCCAGCAGTTACGACAGGGGGAGAGATACGCAGTATTTT	many	TRBV6-5	TRBJ2-3	TRBD1
CSASPGRDEQYF	TGCAGTGCCTCCCCTGGGCGTGACGAGCAGTACTTC	few	TRBV20-1	TRBJ2-7	.
CASSLEYPGHGAFF	TGTGCCAGCAGTTTAGAGTATCCGGGACACGGAGCTTTCTTT	.	TRBV12-3/TRBV12-4	TRBJ1-1	.
CASSYSNRGGQPQHF	TGTGCCAGCAGTTACTCGAACAGGGGCGGCCAGCCCCAGCATTTT	few	TRBV6-2/TRBV6-3	TRBJ1-5	TRBD1
CASSQGLKDRDDGYTF	TGCGCCAGCAGCCAGGGCCTTAAAGACAGGGACGATGGCTACACCTTC	.	TRBV4-1	TRBJ1-2	TRBD1
CASTQPGPYGYTF	TGTGCCAGCACCCAGCCAGGTCCCTATGGCTACACCTTC	.	TRBV28	TRBJ1-2	.